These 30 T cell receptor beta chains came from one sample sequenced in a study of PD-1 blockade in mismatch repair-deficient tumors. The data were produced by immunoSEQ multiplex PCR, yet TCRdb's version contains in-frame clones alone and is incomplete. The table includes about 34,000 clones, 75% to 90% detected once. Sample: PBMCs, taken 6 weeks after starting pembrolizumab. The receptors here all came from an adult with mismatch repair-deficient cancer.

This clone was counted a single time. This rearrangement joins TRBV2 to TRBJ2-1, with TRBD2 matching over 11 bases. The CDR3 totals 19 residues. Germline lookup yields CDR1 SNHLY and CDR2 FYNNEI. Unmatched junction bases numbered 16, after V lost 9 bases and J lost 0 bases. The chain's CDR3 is CARGGGASGRQSSYNEQFF. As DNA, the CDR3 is TGTGCCAGGGGAGGGGGGGCTAGCGGGAGGCAAAGCTCCTACAATGAGCAGTTCTTC.

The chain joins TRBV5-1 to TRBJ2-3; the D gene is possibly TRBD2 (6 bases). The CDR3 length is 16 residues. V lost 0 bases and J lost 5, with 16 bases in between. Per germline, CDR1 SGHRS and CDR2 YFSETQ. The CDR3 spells CASSLVASRDGDTQYF. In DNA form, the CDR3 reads TGCGCCAGCAGCTTGGTCGCATCGCGGGATGGAGATACGCAGTATTTT.

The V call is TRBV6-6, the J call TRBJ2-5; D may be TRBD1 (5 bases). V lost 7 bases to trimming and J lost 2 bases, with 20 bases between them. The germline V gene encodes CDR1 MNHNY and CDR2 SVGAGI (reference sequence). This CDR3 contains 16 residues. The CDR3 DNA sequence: TGTGCCAGCACCATAGGGGTTGGGCTTGGACAAGAGACCCAGTACTTC. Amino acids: CASTIGVGLGQETQYF.

CDR3 sequence (DNA): TGTGCCAGCAGTCCGTACCGGGATGTCACTGGCTCCTACAATGAGCAGTTCTTC. Its protein product is CASSPYRDVTGSYNEQFF. The genes are TRBV27 and TRBJ2-1, with D tentatively TRBD2 (5 bases). CDR1 is MNHEY and CDR2 is SMNVEV in the germline V gene (reference sequence). CDR3 length: 18 residues. The germline V and J ends were trimmed by 5 bases and 0 bases, with 20 bases remaining between them.

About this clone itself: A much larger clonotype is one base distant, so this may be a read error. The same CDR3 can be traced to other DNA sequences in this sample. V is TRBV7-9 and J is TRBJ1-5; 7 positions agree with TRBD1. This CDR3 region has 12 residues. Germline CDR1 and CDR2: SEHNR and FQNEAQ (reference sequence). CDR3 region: CASSLEGGPQHF. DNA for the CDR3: TGTGCTAGCAGCTTAGAAGGGGGCCCCCAGCATTTT.

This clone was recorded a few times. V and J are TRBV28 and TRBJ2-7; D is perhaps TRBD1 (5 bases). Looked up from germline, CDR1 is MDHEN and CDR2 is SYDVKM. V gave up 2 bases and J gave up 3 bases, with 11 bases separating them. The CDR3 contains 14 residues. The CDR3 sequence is CASSLQGGVYEQYF. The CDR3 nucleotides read TGTGCCAGCAGTTTACAGGGTGGCGTCTACGAGCAGTACTTC. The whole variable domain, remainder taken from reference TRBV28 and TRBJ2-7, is DVKVTQSSRYLVKRTGEKVFLECVQDMDHENMFWYRQDPGLGLRLIYFSYDVKMKEKGDIPEGYSVSREKKERFSLILESASTNQTSMYLCASSLQGGVYEQYFGPGTRLTVT.

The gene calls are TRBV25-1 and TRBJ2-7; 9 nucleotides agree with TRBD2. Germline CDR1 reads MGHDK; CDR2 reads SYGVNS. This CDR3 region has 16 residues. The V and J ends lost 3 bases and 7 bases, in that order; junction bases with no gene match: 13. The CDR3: CASSDPRGSGSREQYF. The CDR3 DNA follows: TGTGCCAGCAGTGATCCCCGGGGTAGCGGGAGTAGGGAGCAGTACTTC.

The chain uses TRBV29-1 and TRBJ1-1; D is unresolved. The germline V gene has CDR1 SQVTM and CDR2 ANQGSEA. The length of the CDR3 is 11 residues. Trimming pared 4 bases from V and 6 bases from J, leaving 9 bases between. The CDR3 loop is CSVGGSAEAFF. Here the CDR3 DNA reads TGCAGCGTTGGAGGGTCGGCTGAAGCTTTCTTT.

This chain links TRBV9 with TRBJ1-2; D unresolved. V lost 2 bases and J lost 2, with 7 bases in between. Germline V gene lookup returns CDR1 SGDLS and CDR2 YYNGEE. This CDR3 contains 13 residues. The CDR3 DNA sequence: TGTGCCAGCAGCGTGAGGGAAAACTATGGCTACACCTTC. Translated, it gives CASSVRENYGYTF. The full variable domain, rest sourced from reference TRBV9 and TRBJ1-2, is DSGVTQTPKHLITATGQRVTLRCSPRSGDLSVYWYQQSLDQGLQFLIQYYNGEERAKGNILERFSAQQFPDLHSELNLSSLELGDSALYFCASSVRENYGYTFGSGTRLTVV.

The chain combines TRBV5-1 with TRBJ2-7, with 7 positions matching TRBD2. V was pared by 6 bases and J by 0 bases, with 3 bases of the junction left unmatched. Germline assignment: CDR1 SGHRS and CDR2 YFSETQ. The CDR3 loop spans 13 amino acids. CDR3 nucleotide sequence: TGCGCCAGCACGGGCGGGAGCTCCTACGAGCAGTACTTC. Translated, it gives CASTGGSSYEQYF. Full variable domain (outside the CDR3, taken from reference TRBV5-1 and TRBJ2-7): KAGVTQTPRYLIKTRGQQVTLSCSPISGHRSVSWYQQTPGQGLQFLFEYFSETQRNKGNFPGRFSGRQFSNSRSEMNVSTLELGDSALYLCASTGGSSYEQYFGPGTRLTVT.

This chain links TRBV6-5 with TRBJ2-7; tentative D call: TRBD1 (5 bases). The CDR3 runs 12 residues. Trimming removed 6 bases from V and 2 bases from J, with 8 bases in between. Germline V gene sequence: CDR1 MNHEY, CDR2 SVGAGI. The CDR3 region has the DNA TGTGCCAGCAGCTCAGGGACCTACGAGCAGTACTTC. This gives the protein CASSSGTYEQYF.

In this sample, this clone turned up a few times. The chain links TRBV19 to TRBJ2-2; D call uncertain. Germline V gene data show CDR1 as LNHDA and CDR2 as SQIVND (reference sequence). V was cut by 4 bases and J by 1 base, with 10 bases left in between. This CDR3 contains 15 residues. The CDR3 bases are TGTGCCAGTAGTAACAAGCTAGGGAACACCGGGGAGCTGTTTTTT. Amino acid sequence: CASSNKLGNTGELFF. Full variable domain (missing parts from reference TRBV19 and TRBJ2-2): DGGITQSPKYLFRKEGQNVTLSCEQNLNHDAMYWYRQDPGQGLRLIYYSQIVNDFQKGDIAEGYSVSREKKESFPLTVTSAQKNPTAFYLCASSNKLGNTGELFFGEGSRLTVL.

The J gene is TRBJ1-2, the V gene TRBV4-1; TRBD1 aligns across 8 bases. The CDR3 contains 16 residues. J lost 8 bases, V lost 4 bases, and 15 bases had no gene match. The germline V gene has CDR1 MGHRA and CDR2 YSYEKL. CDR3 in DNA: TGCGCCAGCAGCCCCCAGGGGGTCCAGGGGGCGGGCGGCTACACCTTC. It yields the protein CASSPQGVQGAGGYTF.

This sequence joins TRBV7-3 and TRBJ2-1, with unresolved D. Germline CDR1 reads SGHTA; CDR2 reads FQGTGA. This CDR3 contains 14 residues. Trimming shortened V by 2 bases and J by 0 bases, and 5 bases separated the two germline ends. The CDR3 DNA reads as TGTGCCAGCAGCTTATTCAACTCCTACAATGAGCAGTTCTTC. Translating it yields CASSLFNSYNEQFF.

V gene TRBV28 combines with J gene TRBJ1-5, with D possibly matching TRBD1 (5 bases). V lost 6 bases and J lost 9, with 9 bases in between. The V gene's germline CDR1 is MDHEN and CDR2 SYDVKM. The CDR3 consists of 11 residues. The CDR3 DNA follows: TGTGCCAGCAGCCCAGGGCCGCCCCAGCATTTT. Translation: CASSPGPPQHF.

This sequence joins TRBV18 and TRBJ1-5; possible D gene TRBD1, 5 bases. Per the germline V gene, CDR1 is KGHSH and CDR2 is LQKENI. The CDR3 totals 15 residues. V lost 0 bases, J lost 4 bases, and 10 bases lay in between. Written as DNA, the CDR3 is TGTGCCAGCTCACCACCGCAGGGTGGTAATCAGCCCCAGCATTTT. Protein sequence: CASSPPQGGNQPQHF.

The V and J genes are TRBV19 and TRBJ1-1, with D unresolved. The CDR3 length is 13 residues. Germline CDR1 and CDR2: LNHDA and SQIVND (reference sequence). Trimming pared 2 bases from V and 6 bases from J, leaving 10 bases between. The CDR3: CASSILAQAEAFF. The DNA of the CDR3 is TGTGCCAGTAGTATATTGGCGCAGGCTGAAGCTTTCTTT.

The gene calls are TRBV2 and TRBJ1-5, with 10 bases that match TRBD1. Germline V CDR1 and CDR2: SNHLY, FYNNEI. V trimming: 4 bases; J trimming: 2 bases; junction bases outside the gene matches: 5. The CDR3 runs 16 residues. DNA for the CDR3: TGTGCCAGCAGTGGACAGGGGGCTTTGGGCAATCAGCCCCAGCATTTT. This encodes CASSGQGALGNQPQHF. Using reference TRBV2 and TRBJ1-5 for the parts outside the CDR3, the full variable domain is EPEVTQTPSHQVTQMGQEVILRCVPISNHLYFYWYRQILGQKVEFLVSFYNNEISEKSEIFDDQFSVERPDGSNFTLKIRSTKLEDSAMYFCASSGQGALGNQPQHFGDGTRLSIL.

The CDR3 nucleotides are TGTGCCAGCAGCCCTCATGTGACAGCGAACACCGGGGAGCTGTTTTTT. This gives the protein CASSPHVTANTGELFF. This chain connects TRBV14 to TRBJ2-2; D perhaps matches TRBD1 (5 bases). Deletions cut 4 bases from V and 0 bases from J, with 12 bases between. CDR1 and CDR2 (germline): SGHDN, FVKESK. The CDR3 has 16 residues.

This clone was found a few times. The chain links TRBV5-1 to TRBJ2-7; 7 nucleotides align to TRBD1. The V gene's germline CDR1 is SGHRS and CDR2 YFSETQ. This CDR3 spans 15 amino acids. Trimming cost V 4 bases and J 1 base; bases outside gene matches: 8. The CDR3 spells CASSGTGDLSYEQYF. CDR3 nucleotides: TGCGCCAGCAGCGGAACAGGGGACCTTTCCTACGAGCAGTACTTC.

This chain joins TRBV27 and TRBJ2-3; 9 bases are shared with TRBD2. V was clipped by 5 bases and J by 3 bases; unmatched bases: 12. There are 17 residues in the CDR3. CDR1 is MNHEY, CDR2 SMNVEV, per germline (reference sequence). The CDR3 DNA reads TGTGCCAGCAGTGAGGGCGGGAGGGCGGATGAAACAGATACGCAGTATTTT. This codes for CASSEGGRADETDTQYF.

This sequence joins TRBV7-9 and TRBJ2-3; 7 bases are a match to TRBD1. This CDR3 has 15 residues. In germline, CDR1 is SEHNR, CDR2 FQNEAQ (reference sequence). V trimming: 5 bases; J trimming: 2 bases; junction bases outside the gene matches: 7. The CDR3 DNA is TGTGCCAGCAGCCGATATGGGACAGACACAGATACGCAGTATTTT. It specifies CASSRYGTDTDTQYF.

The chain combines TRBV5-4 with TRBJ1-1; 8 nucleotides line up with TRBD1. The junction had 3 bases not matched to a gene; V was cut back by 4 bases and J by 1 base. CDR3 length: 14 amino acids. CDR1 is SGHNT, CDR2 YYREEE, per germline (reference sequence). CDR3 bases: TGTGCCAGCAGCCCGGGACAGGAGAACACTGAAGCTTTCTTT. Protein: CASSPGQENTEAFF.

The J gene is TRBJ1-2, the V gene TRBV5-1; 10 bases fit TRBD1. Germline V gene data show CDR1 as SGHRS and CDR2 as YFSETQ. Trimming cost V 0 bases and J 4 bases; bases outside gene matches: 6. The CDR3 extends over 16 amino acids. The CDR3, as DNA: TGCGCCAGCAGCTTGGAGGGGACAGGGGATGGCTATGGCTACACCTTC. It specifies CASSLEGTGDGYGYTF.

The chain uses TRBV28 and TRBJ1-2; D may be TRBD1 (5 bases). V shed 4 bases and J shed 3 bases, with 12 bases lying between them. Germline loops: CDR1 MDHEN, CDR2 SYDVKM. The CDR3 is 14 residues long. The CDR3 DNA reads TGTGCCAGCAGTTCATCAGACAGCTACTATGGCTACACCTTC. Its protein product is CASSSSDSYYGYTF.

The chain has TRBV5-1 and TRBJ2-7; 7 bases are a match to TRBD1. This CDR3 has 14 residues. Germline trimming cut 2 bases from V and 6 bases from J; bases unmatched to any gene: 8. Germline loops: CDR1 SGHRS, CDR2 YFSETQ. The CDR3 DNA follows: TGCGCCAGCAGCTTAGGGACAGTACAAAGCGAGCAGTACTTC. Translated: CASSLGTVQSEQYF. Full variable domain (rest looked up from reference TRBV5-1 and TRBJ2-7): KAGVTQTPRYLIKTRGQQVTLSCSPISGHRSVSWYQQTPGQGLQFLFEYFSETQRNKGNFPGRFSGRQFSNSRSEMNVSTLELGDSALYLCASSLGTVQSEQYFGPGTRLTVT.

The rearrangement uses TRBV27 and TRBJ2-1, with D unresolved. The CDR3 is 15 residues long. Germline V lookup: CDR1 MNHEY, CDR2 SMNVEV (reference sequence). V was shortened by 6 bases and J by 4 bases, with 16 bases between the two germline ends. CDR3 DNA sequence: TGTGCCAGCAGGCCTCACAGCCAATCTTACAATGAGCAGTTCTTC. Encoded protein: CASRPHSQSYNEQFF.

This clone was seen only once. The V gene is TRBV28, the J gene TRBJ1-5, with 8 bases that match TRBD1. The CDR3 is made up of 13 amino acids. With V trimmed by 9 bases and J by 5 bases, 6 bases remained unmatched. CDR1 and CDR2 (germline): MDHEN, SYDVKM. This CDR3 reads CASCGQGYQPQHF. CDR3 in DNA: TGTGCCAGTTGCGGACAGGGATATCAGCCCCAGCATTTT. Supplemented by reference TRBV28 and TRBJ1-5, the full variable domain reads DVKVTQSSRYLVKRTGEKVFLECVQDMDHENMFWYRQDPGLGLRLIYFSYDVKMKEKGDIPEGYSVSREKKERFSLILESASTNQTSMYLCASCGQGYQPQHFGDGTRLSIL.

This chain's CDR3 is CASSFTGDVTYNEQFF. The CDR3 DNA follows: TGTGCCAGCAGTTTTACGGGGGACGTCACCTACAATGAGCAGTTCTTC. The gene calls are TRBV2 and TRBJ2-1; weak D call: TRBD2 (6 bases). CDR3 length equals 16 residues. The V end lost 5 bases, the J end lost 2 bases, and 16 bases lay between the germline ends. In germline, CDR1 is SNHLY, CDR2 FYNNEI.

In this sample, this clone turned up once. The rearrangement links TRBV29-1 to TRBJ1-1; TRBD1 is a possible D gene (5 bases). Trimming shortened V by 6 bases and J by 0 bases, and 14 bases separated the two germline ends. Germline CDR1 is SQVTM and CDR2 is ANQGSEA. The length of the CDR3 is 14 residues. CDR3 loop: CSVWQGLMNTEAFF. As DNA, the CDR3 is TGCAGCGTGTGGCAGGGATTGATGAACACTGAAGCTTTCTTT.